Included here is one TCR beta chain sequence, with context. Trimming took off 6 bases at V and 7 bases at J, with 24 bases between the two ends. CDR1 is MNHEY and CDR2 is SMNVEV in the germline V gene (reference sequence). The CDR3 length is 17 residues. This sample is drawn from a study of blood T cell repertoires in COVID-19. Study details: The analysed material was cDNA or gDNA that came from T cells, B-cell-depleted T cells, or PBMCs.

In the authors' workflow: Reference gene primer amplification in the assay estimated nucleated cell counts. Produced via immunoSEQ multiplex PCR; TCRdb's table is partial and in-frame only. For V, J and clone size, that table is used; D and trimming come from the DNA. The sample consists of fewer than 250,000 clones, 83% of them appearing once. The specimen was peripheral blood. The chain uses TRBV27 and TRBJ1-4, with D perhaps TRBD1 (6 bases). This clonotype was sampled from a woman in her thirties or forties with active or convalescent COVID-19. CDR3 amino acids: CASRDLWGTRDGEKLFF. CDR3 nucleotide sequence: TGTGCCAGCAGAGATCTTTGGGGGACACGGGACGGTGAAAAACTGTTTTTT. Full variable domain (rest looked up from reference TRBV27 and TRBJ1-4): EAQVTQNPRYLITVTGKKLTVTCSQNMNHEYMSWYRQDPGLGLRQIYYSMNVEVTDKGDVPEGYKVSRKEKRNFPLILESPSPNQTSLYFCASRDLWGTRDGEKLFFGSGTQLSVL.